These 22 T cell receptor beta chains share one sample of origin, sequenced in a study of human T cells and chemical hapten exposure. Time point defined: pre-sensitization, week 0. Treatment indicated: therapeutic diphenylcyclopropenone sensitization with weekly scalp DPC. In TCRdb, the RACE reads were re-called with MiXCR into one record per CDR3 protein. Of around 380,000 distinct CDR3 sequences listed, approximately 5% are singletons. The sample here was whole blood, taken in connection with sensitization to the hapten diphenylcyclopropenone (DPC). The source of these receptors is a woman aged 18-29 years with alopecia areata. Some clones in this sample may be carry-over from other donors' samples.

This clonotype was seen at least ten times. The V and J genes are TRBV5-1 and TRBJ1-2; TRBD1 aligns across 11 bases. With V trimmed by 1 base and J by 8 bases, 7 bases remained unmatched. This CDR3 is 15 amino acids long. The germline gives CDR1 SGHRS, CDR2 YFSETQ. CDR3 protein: CASSLSGQGAEGYTF. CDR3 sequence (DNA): TGCGCCAGCAGCTTGTCCGGACAGGGGGCAGAAGGCTACACCTTC.

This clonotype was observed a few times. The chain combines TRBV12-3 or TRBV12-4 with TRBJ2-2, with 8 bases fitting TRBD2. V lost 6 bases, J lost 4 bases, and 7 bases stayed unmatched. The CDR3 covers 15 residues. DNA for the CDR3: TGTGCCAGCAGCAGGGGACTAGTGAGCACCGGGGAGCTGTTTTTT. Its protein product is CASSRGLVSTGELFF.

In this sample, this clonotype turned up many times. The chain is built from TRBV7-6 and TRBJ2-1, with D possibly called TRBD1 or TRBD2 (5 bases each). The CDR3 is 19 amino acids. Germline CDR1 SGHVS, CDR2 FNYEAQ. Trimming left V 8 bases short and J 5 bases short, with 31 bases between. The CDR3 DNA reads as TGTGCCAGCGTTCAGACCCCCGGGTTCACAGTGGGGGAGAACAATGAGCAGTTCTTC. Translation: CASVQTPGFTVGENNEQFF.

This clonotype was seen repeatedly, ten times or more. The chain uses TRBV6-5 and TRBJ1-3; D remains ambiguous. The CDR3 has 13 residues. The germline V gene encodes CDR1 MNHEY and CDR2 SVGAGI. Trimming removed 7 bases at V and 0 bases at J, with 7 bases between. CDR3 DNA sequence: TGTGCCAGCAAGAGTTTCTCTGGAAACACCATATATTTT. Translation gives CASKSFSGNTIYF.

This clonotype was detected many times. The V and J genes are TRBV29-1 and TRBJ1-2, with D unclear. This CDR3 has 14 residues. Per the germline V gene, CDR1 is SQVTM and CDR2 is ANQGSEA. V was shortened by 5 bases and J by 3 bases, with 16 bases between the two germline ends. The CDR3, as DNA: TGCAGCGTTATACCCCTGGGGATTGACTATGGCTACACCTTC. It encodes CSVIPLGIDYGYTF.

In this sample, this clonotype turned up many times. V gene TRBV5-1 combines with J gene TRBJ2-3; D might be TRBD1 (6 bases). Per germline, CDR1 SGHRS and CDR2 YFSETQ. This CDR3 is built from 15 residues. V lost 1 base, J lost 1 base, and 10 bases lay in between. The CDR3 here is CASSLRTDRTDTQYF. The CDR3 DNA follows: TGCGCCAGCAGCTTGAGGACAGACCGCACAGATACGCAGTATTTT. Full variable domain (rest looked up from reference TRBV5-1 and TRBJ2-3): KAGVTQTPRYLIKTRGQQVTLSCSPISGHRSVSWYQQTPGQGLQFLFEYFSETQRNKGNFPGRFSGRQFSNSRSEMNVSTLELGDSALYLCASSLRTDRTDTQYFGPGTRLTVL.

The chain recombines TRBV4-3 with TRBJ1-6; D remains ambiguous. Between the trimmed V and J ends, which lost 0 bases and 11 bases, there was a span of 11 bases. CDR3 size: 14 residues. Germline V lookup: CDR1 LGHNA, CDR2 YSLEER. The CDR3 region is CASSQDLGLTPLHF. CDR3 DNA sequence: TGCGCCAGCAGCCAAGACCTGGGCTTGACACCCCTCCACTTT.

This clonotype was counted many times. In DNA, the CDR3 is TGTGCCAGCAGACAGGAGAACACTGAAGCTTTCTTT. Translating gives CASRQENTEAFF. The V call is TRBV7-9, the J call TRBJ1-1; possibly TRBD1 for D (5 bases). V lost 6 bases, J lost 1 base, and 6 bases lay in between. In germline, CDR1 is SEHNR, CDR2 FQNEAQ (reference sequence). The CDR3 length is 12 residues.

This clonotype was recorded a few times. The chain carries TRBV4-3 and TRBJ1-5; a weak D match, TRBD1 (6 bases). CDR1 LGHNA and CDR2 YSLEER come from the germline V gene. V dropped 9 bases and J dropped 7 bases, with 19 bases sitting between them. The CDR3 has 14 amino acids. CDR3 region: CASFGRGKDQPQHF. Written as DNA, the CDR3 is TGCGCCAGTTTTGGCAGGGGAAAGGACCAGCCCCAGCATTTT.

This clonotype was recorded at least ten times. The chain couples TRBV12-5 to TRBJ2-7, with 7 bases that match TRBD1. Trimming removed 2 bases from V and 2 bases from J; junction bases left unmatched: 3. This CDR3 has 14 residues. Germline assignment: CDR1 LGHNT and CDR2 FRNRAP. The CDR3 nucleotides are TGTGCTAGTGGTTTGATCCAGGGGGCCTACGAGCAGTACTTC. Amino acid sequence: CASGLIQGAYEQYF.

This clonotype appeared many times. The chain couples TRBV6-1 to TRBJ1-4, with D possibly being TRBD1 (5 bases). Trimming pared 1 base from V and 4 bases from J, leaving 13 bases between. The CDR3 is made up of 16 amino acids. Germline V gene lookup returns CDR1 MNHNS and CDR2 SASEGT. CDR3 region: CASSEGPQGLNEKLFF. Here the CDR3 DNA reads TGTGCCAGCAGTGAAGGACCTCAGGGTCTTAATGAAAAACTGTTTTTT.

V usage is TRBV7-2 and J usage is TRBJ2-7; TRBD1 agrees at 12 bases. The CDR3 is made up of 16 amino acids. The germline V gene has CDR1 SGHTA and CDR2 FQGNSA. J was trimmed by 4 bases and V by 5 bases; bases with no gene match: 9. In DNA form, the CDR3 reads TGTGCCAGCAGCATGAATGTGGGACAGGGGGCGTACGAGCAGTACTTC. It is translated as CASSMNVGQGAYEQYF.

In DNA form, the CDR3 reads TGTGCCAGCAGTCAAATAGCCAGCGGGGGGTCCTACGAGCAGTACTTC. It translates to CASSQIASGGSYEQYF. The chain employs TRBV13 and TRBJ2-7; TRBD2 matches 9 bases. J was trimmed by 1 base and V by 6 bases; bases with no gene match: 10. Germline V lookup: CDR1 PRHDT, CDR2 FYEKMQ (reference sequence). CDR3 length: 16 residues.

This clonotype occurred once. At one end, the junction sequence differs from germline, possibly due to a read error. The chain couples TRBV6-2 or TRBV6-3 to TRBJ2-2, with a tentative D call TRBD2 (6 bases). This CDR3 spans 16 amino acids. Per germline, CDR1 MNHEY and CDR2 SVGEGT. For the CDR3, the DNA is TGTGCCAGCAGCCCCTGGGGGGTGGAGTTGGCCGGGAAGCTGTTTTTT. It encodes CASSPWGVELAGKLFF.

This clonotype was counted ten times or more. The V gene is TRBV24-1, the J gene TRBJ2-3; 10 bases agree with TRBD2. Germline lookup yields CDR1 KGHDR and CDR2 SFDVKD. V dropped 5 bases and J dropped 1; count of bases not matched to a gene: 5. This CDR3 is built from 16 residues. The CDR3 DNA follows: TGTGCCACCAGTGTCCCTAGCGGGGGCGGCACAGATACGCAGTATTTT. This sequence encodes CATSVPSGGGTDTQYF.

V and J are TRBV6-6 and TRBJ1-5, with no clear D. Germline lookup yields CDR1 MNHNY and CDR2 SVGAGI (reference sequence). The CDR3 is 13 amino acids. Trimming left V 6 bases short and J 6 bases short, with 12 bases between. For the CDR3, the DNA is TGTGCCAGCAGCCCTCCCCTCGCTCAGCCCCAGCATTTT. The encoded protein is CASSPPLAQPQHF.

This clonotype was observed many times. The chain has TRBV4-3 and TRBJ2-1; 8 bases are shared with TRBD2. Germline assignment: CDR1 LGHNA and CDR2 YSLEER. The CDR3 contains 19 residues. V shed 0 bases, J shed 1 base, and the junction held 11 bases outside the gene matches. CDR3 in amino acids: CASSQEAGVGQGSYNEQFF. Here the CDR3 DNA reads TGCGCCAGCAGCCAAGAAGCGGGGGTGGGCCAAGGATCCTACAATGAGCAGTTCTTC.

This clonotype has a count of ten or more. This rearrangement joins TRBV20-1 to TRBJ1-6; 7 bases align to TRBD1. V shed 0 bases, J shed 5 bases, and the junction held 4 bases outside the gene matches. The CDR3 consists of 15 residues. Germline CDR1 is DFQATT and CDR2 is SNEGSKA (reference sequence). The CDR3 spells CSARDPGGDNSPLHF. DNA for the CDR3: TGCAGTGCTAGAGATCCAGGGGGGGATAATTCACCCCTCCACTTT.

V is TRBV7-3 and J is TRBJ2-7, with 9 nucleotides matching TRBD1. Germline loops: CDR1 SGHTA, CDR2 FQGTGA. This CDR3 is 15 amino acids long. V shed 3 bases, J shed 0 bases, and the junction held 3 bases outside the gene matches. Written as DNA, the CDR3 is TGTGCCAGCAGCTTGGGACAGGGACTCTCCTACGAGCAGTACTTC. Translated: CASSLGQGLSYEQYF.

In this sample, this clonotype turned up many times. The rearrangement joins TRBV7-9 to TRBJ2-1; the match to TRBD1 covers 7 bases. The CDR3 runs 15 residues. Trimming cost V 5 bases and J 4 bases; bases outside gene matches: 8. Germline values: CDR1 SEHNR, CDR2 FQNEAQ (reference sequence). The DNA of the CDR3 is TGTGCCAGCAGCCCTGACAGGGTGACATACAATGAGCAGTTCTTC. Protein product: CASSPDRVTYNEQFF.

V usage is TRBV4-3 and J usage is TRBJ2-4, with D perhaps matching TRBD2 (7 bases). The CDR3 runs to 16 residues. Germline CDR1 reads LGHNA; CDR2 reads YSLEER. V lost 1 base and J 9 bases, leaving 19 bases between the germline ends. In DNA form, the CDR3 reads TGCGCCAGCAGCCAAGTTGGAGGGGGGGCCTTTGCCATTCAGTACTTC. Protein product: CASSQVGGGAFAIQYF.

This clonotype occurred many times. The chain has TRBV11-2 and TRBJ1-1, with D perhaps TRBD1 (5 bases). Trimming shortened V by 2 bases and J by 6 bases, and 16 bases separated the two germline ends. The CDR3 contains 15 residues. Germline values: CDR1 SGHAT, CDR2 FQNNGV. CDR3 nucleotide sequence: TGTGCCAGCAGCTTACTTGTGGCTGGGGACGCTGAAGCTTTCTTT. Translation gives CASSLLVAGDAEAFF.